This T cell receptor (beta chain) was recovered during a study of CD4 T cells in relation to SARS-CoV-2 and coronaviruses. Study-wide context: Of the patients, seven to nine were male, a few female, two Hispanic. Study-level results: SARS-CoV-2-driven expansion was significantly weaker in crossreactive than monoreactive clones. Crossreactivity was assessed only for spike protein, not other viral proteins.

The CDR3 runs to 18 residues. Trimming pared 0 bases from V and 3 bases from J, leaving 22 bases between. Uncultured naive and memory CD4+ T cells supplied DNA for deep TCR-beta sequencing. Sequenced by immunoSEQ multiplex PCR; TCRdb stores in-frame clones only, minus some. The profile shows about 56,000 clones, about 90% of them singletons. As regards this clone: Its antigen is unidentified.

The source material was naive CD4+ T cells from PBMCs. Specified subset: naive CD4+ T cells isolated by negative enrichment. The rearrangement joins TRBV5-3 to TRBJ2-7; the D gene is possibly TRBD2 (6 bases). TRBV5-3 is filed as an ORF, its function uncertain. This TCR came from an adult with COVID-19. The CDR3 coding sequence is TGTGCCAGAAGCTTGGAACGGGAGCCCCAAACAAACCTCTACGAGCAGTACTTC. It encodes CARSLEREPQTNLYEQYF.